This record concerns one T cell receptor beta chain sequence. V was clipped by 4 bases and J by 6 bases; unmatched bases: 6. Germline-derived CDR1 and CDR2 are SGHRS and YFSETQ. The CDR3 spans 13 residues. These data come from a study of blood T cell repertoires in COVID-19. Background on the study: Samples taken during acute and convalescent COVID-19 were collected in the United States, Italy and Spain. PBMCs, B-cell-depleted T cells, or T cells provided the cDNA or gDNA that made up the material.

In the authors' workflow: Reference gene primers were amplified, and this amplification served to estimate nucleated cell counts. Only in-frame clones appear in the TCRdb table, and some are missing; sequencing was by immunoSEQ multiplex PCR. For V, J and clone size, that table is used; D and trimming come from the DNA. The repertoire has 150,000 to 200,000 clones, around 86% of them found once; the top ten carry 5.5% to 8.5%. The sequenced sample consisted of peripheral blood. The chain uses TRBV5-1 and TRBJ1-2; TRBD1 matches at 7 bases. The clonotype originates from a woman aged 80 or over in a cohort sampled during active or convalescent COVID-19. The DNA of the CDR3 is TGCGCCAGCAGCCCCGGGACAGACGATGGCTACACCTTC. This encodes CASSPGTDDGYTF.